Presented here are 12 T cell receptor beta chains from one specimen sequenced in a study of beta chain features in type 1 diabetes (dated by TCRdb to the late 2010s). Results and caveats for the whole study, not just this receptor: In all four CD4+ subsets, TCRB CDR3 length was moderately but significantly shorter in type 1 diabetes patients.

Library generation was performed with the immunoSEQ multiplex PCR assay. The High Capacity cDNA Reverse Transcription Kit was used to reverse transcribe all of the isolated RNA, meaning that expressed TCRB transcripts were what got sequenced. Here the immuneACCESS table is served through TCRdb, limited to in-frame sequences with V and J called. Missing clones are a known gap in these copies; in checked studies unresolved V genes cover under half, and the rest lacks a known reason. For this sample there are about 260,000 clones; about a fifth appear just once. 0.028% of the sample is taken by the ten largest. No cognate antigen is known for these TCRs. Material for sequencing was naive CD4+ T cells from blood. The cell subset or site label, read with the paper, signifies: true naive CD4+ T cells. The receptors stem from a woman aged 35 to 49 with type 1 diabetes.

In its sample, this clone was seen once. V and J are TRBV9 and TRBJ1-6; the D gene is possibly TRBD1 (6 bases). The CDR3 loop spans 12 amino acids. Trimming cost V 0 bases and J 13 bases, with 8 bases left between them. Germline lookup yields CDR1 SGDLS and CDR2 YYNGEE. CDR3 nucleotides: TGTGCCAGCAGCGTAGGCAGGGGCCCCCTCCACTTT. It specifies CASSVGRGPLHF.

This clone showed up just a few times. The rearrangement uses TRBV7-2 and TRBJ1-3; TRBD1 matches at 8 bases. V lost 4 bases and J lost 3; bases outside the gene matches: 2. Germline V gene sequence: CDR1 SGHTA, CDR2 FQGNSA. The CDR3 loop spans 14 amino acids. The DNA for the CDR3 is TGTGCCAGCAGCTCCGGGACAGGTGGAAACACCATATATTTT. Residues: CASSSGTGGNTIYF.

The sample holds a few counts of this clone. V and J are TRBV7-9 and TRBJ1-4; D perhaps matches TRBD1 (6 bases). Between the trimmed V and J ends, which lost 1 base and 6 bases, there was a span of 9 bases. Germline V gene data show CDR1 as SEHNR and CDR2 as FQNEAQ (reference sequence). The CDR3 totals 14 residues. CDR3 protein: CASSLGGGDEKLFF. CDR3 nucleotide sequence: TGTGCCAGCAGCTTAGGAGGGGGAGATGAAAAACTGTTTTTT.

The chain employs TRBV7-2 and TRBJ2-1; 9 nucleotides line up with TRBD2. The trim removed 0 bases at V and 8 bases at J, leaving 8 bases unmatched. Germline CDR1 is SGHTA and CDR2 is FQGNSA. There are 16 residues in the CDR3. CDR3 in amino acids: CASSLAGGRAADEQFF. DNA of the CDR3: TGTGCCAGCAGCTTAGCTGGCGGGAGGGCCGCCGATGAGCAGTTCTTC.

This clone was detected only a few times. The chain recombines TRBV11-3 with TRBJ1-2, with TRBD1 matching 9 bases. With V trimmed by 5 bases and J by 2 bases, 6 bases remained unmatched. This CDR3 contains 15 residues. Germline-derived CDR1 and CDR2 are SGHNT and YENEEA. CDR3 loop: CASSVPQGANYGYTF. In nucleotides, the CDR3 is TGTGCCAGCAGCGTTCCACAGGGGGCGAACTATGGCTACACCTTC.

This clone was seen a handful of times. The rearrangement uses TRBV7-9 and TRBJ2-7, with D maybe TRBD2 (5 bases). Germline CDR1 reads SEHNR; CDR2 reads FQNEAQ (reference sequence). The CDR3 sequence is 15 residues long. Trimming left V 4 bases short and J 0 bases short, with 13 bases between. As DNA, the CDR3 is TGTGCCAGCAGCTCCCTTTGGAGGAGCTCCTACGAGCAGTACTTC. Amino acids: CASSSLWRSSYEQYF.

This clone was detected a few times. The genes are TRBV15 and TRBJ2-7; TRBD1 agrees at 8 bases. The V and J ends lost 0 bases and 3 bases, in that order; junction bases with no gene match: 4. The CDR3 runs to 15 residues. Germline CDR1 is LNHNV and CDR2 is YYDKDF (reference sequence). CDR3 region: CATSRDTGGHYEQYF. DNA of the CDR3: TGTGCCACCAGCAGAGATACAGGGGGTCACTACGAGCAGTACTTC.

This sequence joins TRBV28 and TRBJ2-3; 8 bases are shared with TRBD2. The CDR3 contains 15 residues. After removal of 6 bases from V and 4 bases from J, the junction contained 9 bases not matched to a gene. CDR1 and CDR2 (germline): MDHEN, SYDVKM. CDR3 in DNA: TGTGCCAGCAGACAAGCGGGAGCTACGCCAGATACGCAGTATTTT. Translating it yields CASRQAGATPDTQYF.

The chain carries TRBV4-3 and TRBJ2-7; 9 nucleotides align to TRBD2. This CDR3 has 17 amino acids. Trimming at V came to 0 bases and at J to 6 bases, leaving 12 bases not matched to a gene. Looked up from germline, CDR1 is LGHNA and CDR2 is YSLEER. The CDR3 here is CASSQDQGSGSTGEQYF. For the CDR3, the DNA is TGCGCCAGCAGCCAAGATCAGGGTAGCGGGAGTACAGGCGAGCAGTACTTC.

The chain is built from TRBV27 and TRBJ1-3; D gene uncertain. Per the germline V gene, CDR1 is MNHEY and CDR2 is SMNVEV (reference sequence). V lost 6 bases, J lost 0 bases, and 6 bases lay in between. This CDR3 is 13 amino acids long. The CDR3 spells CASRRLSGNTIYF. CDR3 nucleotides: TGTGCCAGCAGGCGCCTCTCTGGAAACACCATATATTTT.

The chain joins TRBV5-4 to TRBJ1-4; D might be TRBD1 (5 bases). Germline CDR1 is SGHNT and CDR2 is YYREEE (reference sequence). Trimming removed 2 bases at V and 7 bases at J, with 9 bases between. This CDR3 is 13 amino acids long. This chain's CDR3 is CASSFGGTEKLFF. The CDR3 DNA follows: TGTGCCAGCAGCTTCGGGGGGACTGAAAAACTGTTTTTT.

The chain joins TRBV18 to TRBJ2-1, with D maybe TRBD2 (5 bases). V lost 2 bases and J lost 9, with 11 bases in between. The CDR3 is 13 residues long. Germline CDR1 reads KGHSH; CDR2 reads LQKENI. CDR3 loop: CASSPDGVGEQFF. The CDR3 DNA sequence: TGTGCCAGCTCACCAGACGGGGTGGGTGAGCAGTTCTTC.